This T cell receptor (beta chain) was profiled in a study of blood T cell repertoires in COVID-19. Study information: Both acute and convalescent COVID-19 samples were obtained from the United States, Italy and Spain. Sources were T cells, B-cell-depleted T cells, or PBMCs; the material itself was cDNA or gDNA.

This clone occurred a few times. Trimming at V came to 0 bases and at J to 2 bases, leaving 6 bases not matched to a gene. Germline CDR1 reads GTSNPN; CDR2 reads SVGIG (reference sequence). This CDR3 has 15 residues. Measured with immunoSEQ multiplex PCR; TCRdb has only the in-frame clones, and not every one. The sample shows about 110,000 clones, around 89% of them seen only once. Sequenced sample: peripheral blood. V gene TRBV30 combines with J gene TRBJ1-2; 7 bases fit TRBD1. The receptor was derived from a man aged 50 or older with active or convalescent COVID-19. The CDR3 nucleotides read TGTGCCTGGAGTGTAGCGGACAGGCTAAACTATGGCTACACCTTC. This sequence encodes CAWSVADRLNYGYTF.